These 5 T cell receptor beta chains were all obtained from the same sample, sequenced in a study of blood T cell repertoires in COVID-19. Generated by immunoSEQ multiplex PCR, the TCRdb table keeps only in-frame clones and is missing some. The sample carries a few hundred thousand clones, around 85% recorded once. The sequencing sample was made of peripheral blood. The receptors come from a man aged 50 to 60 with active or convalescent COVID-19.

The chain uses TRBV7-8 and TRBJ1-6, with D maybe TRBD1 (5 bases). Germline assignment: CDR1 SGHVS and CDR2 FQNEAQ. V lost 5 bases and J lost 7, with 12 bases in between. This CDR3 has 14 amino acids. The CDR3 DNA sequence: TGTGCCAGCAGCCCAACCCGGGGGAATTCACCCCTCCACTTT. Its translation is CASSPTRGNSPLHF.

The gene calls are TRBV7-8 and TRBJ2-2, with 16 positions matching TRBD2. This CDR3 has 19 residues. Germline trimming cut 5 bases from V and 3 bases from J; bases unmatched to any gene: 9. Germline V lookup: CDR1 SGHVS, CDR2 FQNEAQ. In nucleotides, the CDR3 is TGTGCCAGCAGCCCGTGGCCCGGGACTAGCGGGGGGGACACCGGGGAGCTGTTTTTT. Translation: CASSPWPGTSGGDTGELFF.

CDR3: CASSLESGGSGSSYNEQFF. CDR3 DNA sequence: TGTGCCAGCAGCCTCGAAAGCGGGGGAAGCGGGAGCTCCTACAATGAGCAGTTCTTC. This rearrangement joins TRBV7-6 to TRBJ2-1; TRBD2 matches at 8 bases. The J segment lost 0 bases and the V segment lost 5 bases, leaving 15 bases of the junction unmatched. The CDR3 is 19 residues long. Germline loops: CDR1 SGHVS, CDR2 FNYEAQ.

The CDR3 DNA follows: TGTGCCAGTAGTATAGATCTTCAAAGCGGCTATGGCTACACCTTC. Translation: CASSIDLQSGYGYTF. The genes are TRBV19 and TRBJ1-2; D remains ambiguous. Germline CDR1 is LNHDA and CDR2 is SQIVND (reference sequence). The ends were cut back, 0 bases at V and 4 bases at J, with 12 bases in the middle. The CDR3 is 15 amino acids.

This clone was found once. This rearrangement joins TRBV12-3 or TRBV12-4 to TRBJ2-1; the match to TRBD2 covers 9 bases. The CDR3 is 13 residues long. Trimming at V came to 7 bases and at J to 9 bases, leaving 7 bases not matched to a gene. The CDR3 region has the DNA TGTGCCAGCAAAGGGCTAGCGGGGACTGAGCAGTTCTTC. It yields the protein CASKGLAGTEQFF.